The clone carrying this T cell receptor (beta chain) was counted once. Its antigen is currently unknown. These data belong to a study of T cell responses to AZD1222 COVID-19 vaccine. The study, taken as a whole, reports: Regions 160-218 and 743-854 held dominance among vaccine-associated CD4 TCRs, which spanned spike. The number of AZD1222 recipients seropositive at baseline was only five or six. Donors were mostly white British, more females; clonal diversity possibly underestimated.

The data were produced by immunoSEQ multiplex PCR, yet TCRdb's version contains in-frame clones alone and is incomplete. The table shows 150,000 or so clones, with less than 90% occurring only once. The CDR3 runs to 14 residues. Germline lookup yields CDR1 LNHDA and CDR2 SQIVND (reference sequence). V dropped 1 base and J dropped 9 bases, with 15 bases sitting between them. The chain carries TRBV19 and TRBJ1-2; D is undetermined. Specimen: peripheral blood, collected on day 0 of AZD1222 vaccination. The TCR sequence derives from an adult in good health. CDR3 sequence (DNA): TGTGCCAGTAGTATAGTAAACGCCCCAAGCAGCTACACCTTC. Encoded protein: CASSIVNAPSSYTF.